A single sample is the source of the 22 T cell receptor beta chains below, sequenced in a study of T cell responses to AZD1222 COVID-19 vaccine. The protocol was immunoSEQ multiplex PCR, while the TCRdb copy is restricted to in-frame clones and leaves out a portion. Of roughly 150,000 clones in the sample, 80% to 95% were seen once. Material: peripheral blood, obtained on day 0 of AZD1222 vaccination. The receptors stem from an adult in good health.

The CDR3 DNA follows: TGCGCCAGCAGTGAGGCAGATACGCAGTATTTT. It yields the protein CASSEADTQYF. V and J are TRBV10-1 and TRBJ2-3; no reliable D call. V shed 2 bases and J shed 4 bases, with 1 base lying between them. The CDR3 covers 11 residues. Germline V lookup: CDR1 WNHNN, CDR2 SYGVQD (reference sequence).

V gene TRBV24-1 combines with J gene TRBJ2-7; TRBD1 matches 9 bases. Trimming cost V 10 bases and J 3 bases; bases outside gene matches: 6. This CDR3 is built from 13 residues. In germline, CDR1 is KGHDR, CDR2 SFDVKD. The CDR3 sequence is CATNRDRDYEQYF. CDR3 nucleotide sequence: TGTGCCACTAATCGGGACAGGGACTACGAGCAGTACTTC.

V usage is TRBV7-6 and J usage is TRBJ2-7; no definite D call. Trimming removed 1 base from V and 2 bases from J, with 12 bases in between. The CDR3 runs 15 residues. Germline V gene sequence: CDR1 SGHVS, CDR2 FNYEAQ. The CDR3 loop is CASSLGSNRAYEQYF. Written as DNA, the CDR3 is TGTGCCAGCAGCTTAGGGTCCAATAGGGCCTACGAGCAGTACTTC.

The chain carries TRBV6-5 and TRBJ2-2, with D perhaps matching TRBD2 (6 bases). The germline CDR1 and CDR2 sequences are MNHEY and SVGAGI. CDR3 length: 13 amino acids. V lost 7 bases and J 6 bases, leaving 12 bases between the germline ends. For the CDR3, the DNA is TGTGCCAGCACCTATCGCGGGGCCGGGGAGCTGTTTTTT. It specifies CASTYRGAGELFF.

The chain recombines TRBV14 with TRBJ2-7; TRBD2 is a possible D gene (6 bases). The CDR3 is made up of 13 amino acids. Germline loops: CDR1 SGHDN, CDR2 FVKESK. V was clipped by 1 base and J by 4 bases, with 8 bases between them. CDR3 sequence reads: CASSQAGRYEQYF. CDR3 DNA sequence: TGTGCCAGCAGCCAAGCTGGGAGGTACGAGCAGTACTTC.

The gene calls are TRBV12-3 or TRBV12-4 and TRBJ1-6; unclear D gene. V was pared by 7 bases and J by 10 bases, with 11 bases between. This CDR3 region has 12 residues. This CDR3 is CASTNYGSPLHF. CDR3 in DNA: TGTGCCAGCACCAATTATGGATCACCCCTCCACTTT.

This chain connects TRBV28 to TRBJ1-5; D is unclear. The V gene's germline CDR1 is MDHEN and CDR2 SYDVKM. This CDR3 has 13 residues. Trimming left V 7 bases short and J 2 bases short, with 9 bases between. In nucleotides, the CDR3 is TGTGCCAGCATAGGGTACGGCAATCAGCCCCAGCATTTT. It is translated as CASIGYGNQPQHF.

The chain combines TRBV30 with TRBJ2-3; unclear D gene. Trimming stripped 0 bases from V and 5 bases from J, with 3 bases between. The CDR3 has 11 amino acids. The germline gives CDR1 GTSNPN, CDR2 SVGIG (reference sequence). Written as DNA, the CDR3 is TGTGCCTGGAGTGTCATAGATACGCAGTATTTT. Translation: CAWSVIDTQYF.

The CDR3: CASSQDHRLADLAKNIQYF. CDR3 sequence (DNA): TGCGCCAGCAGCCAAGATCATAGACTAGCAGACCTAGCCAAAAACATTCAGTACTTC. The chain links TRBV4-3 to TRBJ2-4, with 7 bases matching TRBD2. V lost 0 bases to trimming and J lost 0 bases; unmatched junction nucleotides: 11. From germline, CDR1 is LGHNA and CDR2 YSLEER. This CDR3 has 19 amino acids.

V gene TRBV7-2 combines with J gene TRBJ2-7; 14 bases fit TRBD2. Per germline, CDR1 SGHTA and CDR2 FQGNSA. This CDR3 spans 16 amino acids. The V gene end was trimmed by 7 bases and the J gene end by 4 bases; junction bases not matched to a gene: 9. The CDR3: CASTWGLAGADYEQYF. The CDR3 DNA reads as TGTGCCAGCACCTGGGGACTAGCGGGGGCCGATTACGAGCAGTACTTC. Complete variable domain (other parts from reference TRBV7-2 and TRBJ2-7): GAGVSQSPSNKVTEKGKDVELRCDPISGHTALYWYRQSLGQGLEFLIYFQGNSAPDKSGLPSDRFSAERTGGSVSTLTIQRTQQEDSAVYLCASTWGLAGADYEQYFGPGTRLTVT.

This chain connects TRBV7-6 to TRBJ1-3, with unresolved D. V gave up 3 bases and J gave up 3 bases, with 6 bases separating them. The CDR3 consists of 13 residues. CDR1 is SGHVS, CDR2 FNYEAQ, per germline. This chain's CDR3 is CASSLNSGNTIYF. For the CDR3, the DNA is TGTGCCAGCAGCTTGAACAGTGGAAACACCATATATTTT.

This sequence joins TRBV19 and TRBJ1-5; the D is unclear. The V and J ends lost 2 bases and 2 bases respectively, with 16 bases between them. This CDR3 is 17 amino acids long. Germline lookup yields CDR1 LNHDA and CDR2 SQIVND (reference sequence). The CDR3 DNA follows: TGTGCCAGTAGTATAATCCGCGGGGTGAAGGGCAATCAGCCCCAGCATTTT. Translating it yields CASSIIRGVKGNQPQHF.

This clone was detected only a few times. This chain links TRBV7-2 with TRBJ2-1; possible D gene TRBD1, 6 bases. The CDR3 spans 15 residues. With 0 bases removed from V and 6 bases from J, the gap between germline ends came to 12 bases. Germline assignment: CDR1 SGHTA and CDR2 FQGNSA. Here the CDR3 reads CASSLAGEQGNEQFF. In DNA, the CDR3 is TGTGCCAGCAGCTTAGCGGGGGAACAGGGCAATGAGCAGTTCTTC.

This rearrangement joins TRBV18 to TRBJ1-1, with D possibly being TRBD1 (5 bases). V was pared by 4 bases and J by 6 bases, with 6 bases between. Germline CDR1 and CDR2: KGHSH and LQKENI. The CDR3 covers 11 residues. CDR3 DNA: TGTGCCAGCTCACAGGGGTCTGAAGCTTTCTTT. Its protein product is CASSQGSEAFF.

This CDR3 is CASSQVEPRGNTIYF. The CDR3 coding sequence is TGCGCCAGCAGCCAAGTTGAACCTCGGGGAAACACCATATATTTT. The chain is built from TRBV4-3 and TRBJ1-3; D gene uncertain. There are 15 residues in the CDR3. V lost 1 base and J 4 bases, leaving 11 bases between the germline ends. Germline V gives CDR1 LGHNA, CDR2 YSLEER.

V usage is TRBV6-5 and J usage is TRBJ2-1; the match to TRBD1 covers 9 bases. V was pared by 4 bases and J by 8 bases, with 12 bases of the junction left unmatched. Per germline, CDR1 MNHEY and CDR2 SVGAGI. This CDR3 contains 16 residues. DNA of the CDR3: TGTGCCAGCAGTTCCCTGGGACAGGGATTCAAGGATGAGCAGTTCTTC. Its protein is CASSSLGQGFKDEQFF.

The chain recombines TRBV11-3 with TRBJ2-1, with D perhaps matching TRBD1 or TRBD2 (7 bases each). The CDR3 length is 14 residues. Germline lookup yields CDR1 SGHNT and CDR2 YENEEA. V was trimmed by 5 bases and J by 4 bases, leaving 12 bases between them. DNA for the CDR3: TGTGCCAGCAGCCCGCAGGGGGGGTACAATGAGCAGTTCTTC. Translation: CASSPQGGYNEQFF.

The genes are TRBV9 and TRBJ2-1; TRBD2 agrees at 11 bases. The junction had 6 bases not matched to a gene; V was cut back by 3 bases and J by 4 bases. The CDR3 totals 16 residues. Germline V gene data show CDR1 as SGDLS and CDR2 as YYNGEE. CDR3: CASSGTSGSSYNEQFF. The DNA of the CDR3 is TGTGCCAGCAGCGGGACTAGCGGGTCCTCATACAATGAGCAGTTCTTC.

The chain couples TRBV6-1 to TRBJ2-2; D gene ambiguous. V was clipped by 4 bases and J by 5 bases, with 17 bases between them. The CDR3 covers 16 residues. Germline V gene sequence: CDR1 MNHNS, CDR2 SASEGT. CDR3 in DNA: TGTGCCAGCAGTGTACCCGTGTGGAGTGGGACCGGGGAGCTGTTTTTT. Residues: CASSVPVWSGTGELFF.

V usage is TRBV4-3 and J usage is TRBJ2-1; TRBD2 matches 12 bases. Germline V CDR1 and CDR2: LGHNA, YSLEER. The CDR3 totals 19 residues. The V segment lost 4 bases and the J segment 5 bases; nucleotides outside the gene matches: 15. The CDR3 protein is CASSLLGGASGGGNNEQFF. As DNA, the CDR3 is TGCGCCAGCAGCCTCCTGGGAGGGGCTAGCGGGGGGGGAAACAATGAGCAGTTCTTC.

CDR3 sequence reads: CASSAQGAGEKLFF. The CDR3 DNA reads TGTGCCAGCAGCGCACAGGGGGCCGGTGAAAAACTGTTTTTT. The rearrangement uses TRBV9 and TRBJ1-4, with 9 bases identical to TRBD1. CDR1 and CDR2 from the germline V gene are SGDLS and YYNGEE. Trimming cost V 3 bases and J 7 bases; bases outside gene matches: 4. The length of the CDR3 is 14 residues. Combining the CDR3 with reference TRBV9 and TRBJ1-4 gives the whole variable domain DSGVTQTPKHLITATGQRVTLRCSPRSGDLSVYWYQQSLDQGLQFLIQYYNGEERAKGNILERFSAQQFPDLHSELNLSSLELGDSALYFCASSAQGAGEKLFFGSGTQLSVL.

The CDR3 DNA reads as TGTGCCAGTAGACGGACATGGAATAATTCACCCCTCCACTTT. Encoded protein: CASRRTWNNSPLHF. The chain carries TRBV19 and TRBJ1-6; TRBD1 is a possible D gene (5 bases). The germline V gene encodes CDR1 LNHDA and CDR2 SQIVND (reference sequence). Trimming took off 6 bases at V and 5 bases at J, with 11 bases between the two ends. The CDR3 length is 14 residues.